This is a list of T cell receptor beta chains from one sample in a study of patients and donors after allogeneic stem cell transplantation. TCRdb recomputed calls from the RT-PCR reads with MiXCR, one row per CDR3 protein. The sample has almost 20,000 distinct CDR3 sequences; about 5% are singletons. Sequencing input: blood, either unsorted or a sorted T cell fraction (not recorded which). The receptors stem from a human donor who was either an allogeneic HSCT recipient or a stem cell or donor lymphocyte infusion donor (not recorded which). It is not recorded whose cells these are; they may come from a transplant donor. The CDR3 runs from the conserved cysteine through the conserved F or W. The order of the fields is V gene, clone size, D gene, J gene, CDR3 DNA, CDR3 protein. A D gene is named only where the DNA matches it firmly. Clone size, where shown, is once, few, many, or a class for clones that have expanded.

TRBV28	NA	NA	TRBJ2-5	TGTGCCAGCAGTTTCCGGGAGACCCAGTACTTC	CASSFRETQYF
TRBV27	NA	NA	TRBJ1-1	TGTGCCAGCAGTTCCCTAAATGGCCTATTAGGGGAGACTGAAGCTTTCTTT	CASSSLNGLLGETEAFF
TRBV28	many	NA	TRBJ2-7	TGTGCCAGCAGTACGTCCGGGACTTCCCGCCACGAGCAGTACTTC	CASSTSGTSRHEQYF
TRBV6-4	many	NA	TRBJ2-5	TGTGCCAGCAGTCGTAGCAGCGGCTACCAAGAGACCCAGTACTTC	CASSRSSGYQETQYF
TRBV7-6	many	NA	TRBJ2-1	TGTGCCAGCAGCCGAGCCTCGGGGGCGGGAGATGAATCCTACAATGAGCAGTTCTTC	CASSRASGAGDESYNEQFF
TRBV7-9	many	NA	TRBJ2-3	TGTGCCAGCAGCCCCCGGTTCGGCTGGGCTGGCACAGATACGCAGTATTTT	CASSPRFGWAGTDTQYF
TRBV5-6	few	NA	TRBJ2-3	TGTGCCAGCAGCTCGCCGGGCCCCACAGATACGCAGTATTTT	CASSSPGPTDTQYF
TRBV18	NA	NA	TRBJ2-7	TGTGCCAGCTCACAGGGGATTGAGGACGAGCAGTACTTC	CASSQGIEDEQYF
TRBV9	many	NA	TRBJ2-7	TGTGCCAGCAGCCTCTCCGGACAGTCCCCTGAGCAGTACTTC	CASSLSGQSPEQYF
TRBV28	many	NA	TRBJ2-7	TGTGCCAGCAGTACCTGGGGGTCCAATACCTACGAGCAGTACTTC	CASSTWGSNTYEQYF
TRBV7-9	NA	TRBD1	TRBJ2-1	TGTGCCAGCAGCCCCTGGACAGGGTCCTTCAATGAGCAGTTCTTC	CASSPWTGSFNEQFF
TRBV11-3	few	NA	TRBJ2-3	TGTGCCAGCAGCTTATTTTCGGAAGATACGCAGTATTTT	CASSLFSEDTQYF
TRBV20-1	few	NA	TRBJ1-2	TGCAGTGCTAGGGTCCCAGGGCGCGGGGGAGGGGGCTACACCTTC	CSARVPGRGGGGYTF
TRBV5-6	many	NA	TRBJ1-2	TGTGCCAGCAGCTTGAGTCGCACTAACTATGGCTACACCTTC	CASSLSRTNYGYTF
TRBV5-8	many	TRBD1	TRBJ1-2	TGTGCCAGCAGCTTGGTGGGACAGGGGAATGGCTACACCTTC	CASSLVGQGNGYTF
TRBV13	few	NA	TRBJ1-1	TGTGCCAGCAGCTCACTGATGAACACTGAAGCTTTCTTT	CASSSLMNTEAFF